One sample yielded the 10 T cell receptor beta chains listed below, sequenced in a study of blood T cell repertoires in COVID-19. Sequenced by immunoSEQ multiplex PCR; TCRdb stores in-frame clones only, minus some. The sample comprises tens of thousands of clones, more than 65% of which are singletons, and around 28% rests with the top ten. Sequenced: peripheral blood. These TCRs come from a woman aged 80 or over with active or convalescent COVID-19.

CDR3 coding DNA: TGTGCCAGTAGTATAGGAGAAGTTCTAGCCAAAAACATTCAGTACTTC. This translates into CASSIGEVLAKNIQYF. The rearrangement uses TRBV19 and TRBJ2-4; D is unresolved. CDR1 and CDR2 from the germline V gene are LNHDA and SQIVND (reference sequence). The CDR3 is 16 residues long. V was cut by 1 base and J by 0 bases, with 10 bases left in between.

This clone was counted only a few times. The chain recombines TRBV5-1 with TRBJ1-1; 8 bases match TRBD1. CDR3 size: 15 residues. The trim removed 0 bases at V and 4 bases at J, leaving 5 bases unmatched. Germline CDR1 reads SGHRS; CDR2 reads YFSETQ. The CDR3 protein is CASSLGDRGSTEAFF. Written as DNA, the CDR3 is TGCGCCAGCAGCTTGGGCGACAGGGGTAGCACTGAAGCTTTCTTT.

V and J are TRBV7-2 and TRBJ1-6; D might be TRBD1 (6 bases). CDR3 length: 16 residues. Trimming removed 1 base at V and 10 bases at J, with 17 bases between. Germline V gene data show CDR1 as SGHTA and CDR2 as FQGNSA. Written as DNA, the CDR3 is TGTGCCAGCAGCTTAGGAAACAGGGCCTCGGGATCACCCCTCCACTTT. Encoded protein: CASSLGNRASGSPLHF. The whole variable domain, filled in from reference TRBV7-2 and TRBJ1-6, reads GAGVSQSPSNKVTEKGKDVELRCDPISGHTALYWYRQSLGQGLEFLIYFQGNSAPDKSGLPSDRFSAERTGGSVSTLTIQRTQQEDSAVYLCASSLGNRASGSPLHFGNGTRLTVT.

This clone was seen a single time. The J gene is TRBJ2-1, the V gene TRBV19; 12 nucleotides match TRBD2. In germline, CDR1 is LNHDA, CDR2 SQIVND (reference sequence). The V gene end was trimmed by 2 bases and the J gene end by 8 bases; junction bases not matched to a gene: 7. The CDR3 length is 16 residues. The CDR3 loop is CASSIRTSGVGDEQFF. The CDR3 bases are TGTGCCAGTAGTATAAGGACTAGCGGGGTAGGGGATGAGCAGTTCTTC.

The chain recombines TRBV10-2 with TRBJ2-2; 7 positions agree with TRBD2. CDR3 size: 15 residues. V lost 4 bases, J lost 4 bases, and 6 bases stayed unmatched. CDR1 WSHSY and CDR2 SAAADI come from the germline V gene. CDR3 amino acids: CASSAPSGPTGELFF. CDR3 in DNA: TGCGCCAGCAGTGCGCCTAGCGGCCCCACCGGGGAGCTGTTTTTT.

Only a few counts were recorded for this clone. V is TRBV3-1 (or the pseudogene TRBV3-2) and J is TRBJ2-5, with 15 positions matching TRBD2. The trim removed 3 bases at V and 5 bases at J, leaving 4 bases unmatched. Per the germline V gene, CDR1 is LGHDT and CDR2 is YNNKEL (reference sequence). The CDR3 has 16 residues. The CDR3 nucleotides read TGTGCCAGCAGCCAGGGACTAGCGGGGGGCTGGGAGACCCAGTACTTC. Protein sequence: CASSQGLAGGWETQYF.

The chain couples TRBV30 to TRBJ1-1, with 10 bases lining up with TRBD1. The V gene end was trimmed by 3 bases and the J gene end by 5 bases; junction bases not matched to a gene: 3. Germline values: CDR1 GTSNPN, CDR2 SVGIG (reference sequence). The CDR3 is 13 residues long. The CDR3 loop is CAWRGQGWTEAFF. The CDR3 nucleotides read TGTGCCTGGAGGGGACAGGGGTGGACTGAAGCTTTCTTT.

This clone came up a few times. This chain joins TRBV3-1 (or the pseudogene TRBV3-2) and TRBJ2-3, with unresolved D. CDR1 LGHDT and CDR2 YNNKEL come from the germline V gene (reference sequence). This CDR3 comprises 13 residues. V lost 3 bases to trimming and J lost 2 bases, with 6 bases between them. CDR3 in DNA: TGTGCCAGCAGCCATTTACACACAGATACGCAGTATTTT. Its translation is CASSHLHTDTQYF.

The V and J genes are TRBV10-1 and TRBJ2-5, with 9 positions matching TRBD1. Trimming cost V 5 bases and J 5 bases; bases outside gene matches: 6. This CDR3 region has 14 residues. CDR1 WNHNN and CDR2 SYGVQD come from the germline V gene (reference sequence). CDR3 region: CASSSGQGGETQYF. For the CDR3, the DNA is TGCGCCAGCAGTTCGGGACAGGGTGGGGAGACCCAGTACTTC.

The chain carries TRBV5-1 and TRBJ2-1, with 13 bases aligning to TRBD2. The CDR3 length is 17 residues. V was pared by 1 base and J by 7 bases, with 8 bases of the junction left unmatched. Per germline, CDR1 SGHRS and CDR2 YFSETQ. Written as DNA, the CDR3 is TGCGCCAGCAGCTTGATCCCACTAGCGGGGGGGCCGAATGAGCAGTTCTTC. Encoded protein: CASSLIPLAGGPNEQFF.